These 11 T cell receptor beta chains were sequenced from one sample in a study of long-term antiretroviral therapy in people with HIV. At the survey level, the v3.0 immunoSEQ assay was run. This table comes from immunoSEQ multiplex PCR, and its TCRdb copy is limited to in-frame clones, with some not included. The table has about 20,000 clones, over 75% seen once; the top ten hold 7.5% to 10%. Material: unsorted PBMCs, obtained nearly 4.5 years before starting antiretroviral therapy. The receptor source for this set is a woman aged 25 to 39 with HIV.

J is TRBJ1-3 and V is TRBV7-8, with D possibly being TRBD1 (6 bases). Germline V lookup: CDR1 SGHVS, CDR2 FQNEAQ. Trimming shortened V by 2 bases and J by 2 bases, and 10 bases separated the two germline ends. The CDR3 sequence is 15 residues long. The CDR3 sequence: CASSLTRTAGNTIYF. Here the CDR3 DNA reads TGTGCCAGCAGCTTAACTCGGACAGCTGGAAACACCATATATTTT.

The rearrangement joins TRBV29-1 to TRBJ1-5, with D maybe TRBD1 (5 bases). Looked up from germline, CDR1 is SQVTM and CDR2 is ANQGSEA. The germline V and J ends were trimmed by 6 bases and 4 bases, with 16 bases remaining between them. The CDR3 has 14 residues. The CDR3 is CSVAGTDQNQPQHF. The CDR3 nucleotides are TGCAGCGTCGCCGGGACGGACCAAAATCAGCCCCAGCATTTT. The whole variable domain, remainder taken from reference TRBV29-1 and TRBJ1-5, is SAVISQKPSRDICQRGTSLTIQCQVDSQVTMMFWYRQQPGQSLTLIATANQGSEATYESGFVIDKFPISRPNLTFSTLTVSNMSPEDSSIYLCSVAGTDQNQPQHFGDGTRLSIL.

The chain is built from TRBV25-1 and TRBJ2-2, with D maybe TRBD2 (6 bases). The CDR3 has 14 amino acids. Per the germline V gene, CDR1 is MGHDK and CDR2 is SYGVNS. V dropped 1 base and J dropped 5 bases, with 8 bases sitting between them. CDR3 in amino acids: CASSESGGTGELFF. In DNA, the CDR3 is TGTGCCAGCAGTGAATCTGGGGGGACCGGGGAGCTGTTTTTT.

The chain recombines TRBV7-2 with TRBJ2-2; D gene unclear. The germline V gene has CDR1 SGHTA and CDR2 FQGNSA. Trimming removed 5 bases at V and 0 bases at J, with 7 bases between. This CDR3 contains 14 residues. The CDR3 here is CASSPFSNTGELFF. The CDR3 nucleotides read TGTGCCAGCAGCCCCTTTTCGAACACCGGGGAGCTGTTTTTT.

This chain uses TRBV5-4 with TRBJ2-7; D is unresolved. The V gene's germline CDR1 is SGHNT and CDR2 YYREEE (reference sequence). This CDR3 has 16 residues. V was cut by 0 bases and J by 1 base, with 14 bases left in between. For the CDR3, the DNA is TGTGCCAGCAGCTTGGGGGCAGGACCCCTATCCTACGAGCAGTACTTC. The encoded protein is CASSLGAGPLSYEQYF. The whole variable domain, filled in from reference TRBV5-4 and TRBJ2-7, reads ETGVTQSPTHLIKTRGQQVTLRCSSQSGHNTVSWYQQALGQGPQFIFQYYREEENGRGNFPPRFSGLQFPNYSSELNVNALELDDSALYLCASSLGAGPLSYEQYFGPGTRLTVT.

The rearrangement uses TRBV5-4 and TRBJ2-7, with a possible D match to TRBD1 (6 bases). V lost 1 base and J 3 bases, leaving 8 bases between the germline ends. Looked up from germline, CDR1 is SGHNT and CDR2 is YYREEE (reference sequence). This CDR3 contains 13 residues. DNA of the CDR3: TGTGCCAGCAGCTTGACAGGGAACTACGAGCAGTACTTC. Amino acid sequence: CASSLTGNYEQYF.

This clone has only one observation. This sequence joins TRBV7-2 and TRBJ1-1, with a tentative D call TRBD1 (5 bases). Trimming shortened V by 5 bases and J by 1 base, and 8 bases separated the two germline ends. The CDR3 contains 13 residues. CDR1 is SGHTA and CDR2 is FQGNSA in the germline V gene. CDR3 coding DNA: TGTGCCAGCAGCCAGGGCCGGAACACTGAAGCTTTCTTT. Its protein product is CASSQGRNTEAFF.

V gene TRBV6-5 combines with J gene TRBJ2-7; TRBD1 aligns across 8 bases. With V trimmed by 2 bases and J by 3 bases, 9 bases remained unmatched. The CDR3 consists of 16 residues. Germline V gene sequence: CDR1 MNHEY, CDR2 SVGAGI. The CDR3 reads CASSYTPDRAVYEQYF. The CDR3 DNA reads as TGTGCCAGCAGTTACACCCCGGACAGGGCGGTCTACGAGCAGTACTTC.

The chain carries TRBV25-1 and TRBJ2-1; possible D gene TRBD2, 5 bases. V lost 7 bases, J lost 5 bases, and 12 bases lay in between. The CDR3 is 13 amino acids. Germline V gene lookup returns CDR1 MGHDK and CDR2 SYGVNS. The CDR3 DNA follows: TGTGCCAGCACCCTGGACGGGAACAATGAGCAGTTCTTC. Protein: CASTLDGNNEQFF.

The gene calls are TRBV7-3 and TRBJ1-1; TRBD1 matches at 7 bases. J lost 1 base, V lost 5 bases, and 13 bases had no gene match. CDR1 SGHTA and CDR2 FQGTGA come from the germline V gene. The CDR3 length is 17 residues. The CDR3 is CASSPGSTGTENTEAFF. CDR3 sequence (DNA): TGTGCCAGCAGCCCCGGGTCGACGGGGACAGAGAACACTGAAGCTTTCTTT.

The chain joins TRBV5-8 to TRBJ1-5; D uncertain. Trimming took 0 bases from V and 3 from J, leaving 10 bases between them. The CDR3 is 15 amino acids. The germline CDR1 and CDR2 sequences are SGHTS and YDEGEE. The CDR3 DNA sequence: TGTGCCAGCAGCTTGGAAGGAAGATACAATCAGCCCCAGCATTTT. Translated, it gives CASSLEGRYNQPQHF.